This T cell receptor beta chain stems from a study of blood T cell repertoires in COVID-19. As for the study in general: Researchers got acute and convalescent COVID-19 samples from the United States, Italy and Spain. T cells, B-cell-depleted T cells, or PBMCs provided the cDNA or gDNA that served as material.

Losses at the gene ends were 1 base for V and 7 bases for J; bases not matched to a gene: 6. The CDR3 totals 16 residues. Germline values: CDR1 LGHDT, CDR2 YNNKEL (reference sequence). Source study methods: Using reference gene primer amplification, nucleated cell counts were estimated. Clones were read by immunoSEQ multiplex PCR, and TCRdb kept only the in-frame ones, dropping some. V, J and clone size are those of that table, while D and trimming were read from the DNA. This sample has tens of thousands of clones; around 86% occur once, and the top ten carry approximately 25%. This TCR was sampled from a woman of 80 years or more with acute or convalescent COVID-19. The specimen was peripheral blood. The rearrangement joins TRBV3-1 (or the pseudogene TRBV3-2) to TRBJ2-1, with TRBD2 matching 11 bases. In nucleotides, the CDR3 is TGTGCCAGCAGCCAAGGAGGGCTAGCGGGGGGTAATGAGCAGTTCTTC. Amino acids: CASSQGGLAGGNEQFF.